This TCR beta chain was documented in a study of blood T cell repertoires in COVID-19. Study-level information: The United States, Italy and Spain supplied acute and convalescent COVID-19 samples. T cells, B-cell-depleted T cells, or PBMCs supplied cDNA or gDNA.

In the authors' workflow: Amplifying reference gene primers gave estimates of nucleated cell counts. Sequenced by immunoSEQ multiplex PCR; TCRdb stores in-frame clones only, minus some. V and J calls and clone size come straight from that table; D and trimming were deduced from the DNA. In the table there are about 120,000 clones, approximately 90% of which are singletons. The germline V gene encodes CDR1 MGHDK and CDR2 SYGVNS. V lost 3 bases and J lost 4; bases outside the gene matches: 5. The CDR3 totals 15 residues. The genes are TRBV25-1 and TRBJ2-7, with 11 bases identical to TRBD2. Sequencing was performed on peripheral blood. The TCR sequence derives from a man aged 50 to 60 with acute or convalescent COVID-19. The CDR3 region is CASSDSGRAPYEQYF. CDR3 coding DNA: TGTGCCAGCAGTGATAGCGGGAGGGCCCCTTACGAGCAGTACTTC.